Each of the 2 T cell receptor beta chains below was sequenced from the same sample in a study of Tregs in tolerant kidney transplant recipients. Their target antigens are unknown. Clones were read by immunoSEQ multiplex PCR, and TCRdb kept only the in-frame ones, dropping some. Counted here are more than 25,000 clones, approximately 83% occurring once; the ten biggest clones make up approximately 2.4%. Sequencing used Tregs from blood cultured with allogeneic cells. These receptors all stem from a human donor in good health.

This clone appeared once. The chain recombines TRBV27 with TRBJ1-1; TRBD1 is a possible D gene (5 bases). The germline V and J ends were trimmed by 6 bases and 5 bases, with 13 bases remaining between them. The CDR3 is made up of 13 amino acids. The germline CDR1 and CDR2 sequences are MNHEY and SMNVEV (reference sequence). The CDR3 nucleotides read TGTGCCAGCAGGAGGAGGGGTAGGACTGAAGCTTTCTTT. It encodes CASRRRGRTEAFF.

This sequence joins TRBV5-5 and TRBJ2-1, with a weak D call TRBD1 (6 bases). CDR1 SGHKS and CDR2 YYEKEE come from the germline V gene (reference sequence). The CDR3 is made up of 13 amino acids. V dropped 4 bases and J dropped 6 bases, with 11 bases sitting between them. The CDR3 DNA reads TGTGCCAGCAGCCGGGGACACCTCAATGAGCAGTTCTTC. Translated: CASSRGHLNEQFF.